This passage covers 15 T cell receptor beta chains from one sample sequenced in a study of shared clonotypes between healthy human individuals. Sequenced by immunoSEQ multiplex PCR; TCRdb stores in-frame clones only, minus some. The table includes 1.6 million or so clones, less than 99% detected once. The sample taken for sequencing was naive CD4+ T cells sorted from blood. The subset: CD45RA+ positively selected. The receptors stem from a man under 40 in good health.

The CDR3 region is CASSEVVVSGYTF. The CDR3 DNA reads as TGTGCCAGCAGTGAAGTAGTGGTCAGTGGCTACACCTTC. The chain employs TRBV6-1 and TRBJ1-2; the D is unclear. Germline assignment: CDR1 MNHNS and CDR2 SASEGT. CDR3 length equals 13 residues. V lost 1 base to trimming and J lost 7 bases, with 10 bases between them.

The chain employs TRBV7-3 and TRBJ2-2; no clear D. The CDR3 has 14 residues. Germline CDR1 is SGHTA and CDR2 is FQGTGA. Trimming cost V 5 bases and J 8 bases, with 15 bases left between them. The chain's CDR3 is CASSLLTPGGELFF. The CDR3 DNA is TGTGCCAGCAGCCTCCTGACTCCCGGTGGGGAGCTGTTTTTT.

This chain uses TRBV4-1 with TRBJ2-3; D may be TRBD2 (6 bases). The V end was cut by 0 bases, the J end by 0 bases, with 13 bases between. CDR1 is MGHRA, CDR2 YSYEKL, per germline. The CDR3 contains 17 residues. CDR3 nucleotides: TGCGCCAGCAGCCAAGACCCGCTAGCGAGTAGCACAGATACGCAGTATTTT. The encoded protein is CASSQDPLASSTDTQYF.

This rearrangement joins TRBV10-3 to TRBJ2-7; 12 nucleotides agree with TRBD2. CDR1 and CDR2 from the germline V gene are ENHRY and SYGVKD. This CDR3 comprises 15 residues. With V trimmed by 10 bases and J by 5 bases, 12 bases remained unmatched. CDR3 loop: CATRQQGTSGHEQYF. The CDR3, as DNA: TGTGCCACGCGCCAACAAGGGACTAGCGGGCACGAGCAGTACTTC.

The chain couples TRBV14 to TRBJ1-1, with 8 nucleotides matching TRBD1. Germline loops: CDR1 SGHDN, CDR2 FVKESK. V was pared by 2 bases and J by 5 bases, with 4 bases of the junction left unmatched. There are 14 residues in the CDR3. CDR3 sequence reads: CASSQSGGRTEAFF. Here the CDR3 DNA reads TGTGCCAGCAGCCAATCAGGGGGCAGGACTGAAGCTTTCTTT.

V gene TRBV10-1 combines with J gene TRBJ1-1; no definite D call. Trimming stripped 4 bases from V and 2 bases from J, with 11 bases between. Germline values: CDR1 WNHNN, CDR2 SYGVQD (reference sequence). The CDR3 extends over 14 amino acids. The CDR3 spells CASSAGRTNTEAFF. CDR3 nucleotides: TGCGCCAGCAGTGCCGGCCGAACTAACACTGAAGCTTTCTTT.

V and J are TRBV18 and TRBJ2-7; TRBD2 matches at 7 bases. The germline V gene has CDR1 KGHSH and CDR2 LQKENI. V was pared by 5 bases and J by 5 bases, with 15 bases of the junction left unmatched. The CDR3 length is 16 residues. CDR3 sequence reads: CASSSLRGGLADEQYF. The CDR3 DNA reads TGTGCCAGCTCATCCCTTAGGGGAGGGCTAGCTGACGAGCAGTACTTC.

The chain combines TRBV6-1 with TRBJ1-2, with 7 nucleotides matching TRBD1. The CDR3 has 13 amino acids. J gave up 6 bases and V 6 bases, and 7 bases lay outside the gene matches. From germline, CDR1 is MNHNS and CDR2 SASEGT. The CDR3 loop reads CASSRDRDNGYTF. The DNA of the CDR3 is TGTGCCAGCAGCCGCGACAGGGACAATGGCTACACCTTC.

The rearrangement links TRBV6-1 to TRBJ1-2; D is unresolved. The CDR3 is made up of 13 amino acids. V was shortened by 0 bases and J by 4 bases, with 6 bases between the two germline ends. Germline V CDR1 and CDR2: MNHNS, SASEGT. Here the CDR3 reads CASSEAWIYGYTF. The CDR3 DNA reads as TGTGCCAGCAGTGAAGCGTGGATCTATGGCTACACCTTC.

The chain links TRBV2 to TRBJ2-3; TRBD2 aligns across 11 bases. CDR1 is SNHLY, CDR2 FYNNEI, per germline. The CDR3 has 16 residues. Trimming cost V 3 bases and J 0 bases; bases outside gene matches: 2. The DNA for the CDR3 is TGTGCCAGCAGTGATCGGACTAGCGGGAGCACAGATACGCAGTATTTT. Its translation: CASSDRTSGSTDTQYF.

The chain is built from TRBV7-2 and TRBJ2-7; D uncertain. Germline V CDR1 and CDR2: SGHTA, FQGNSA. This CDR3 spans 14 amino acids. V lost 2 bases and J lost 2, with 10 bases in between. The DNA of the CDR3 is TGTGCCAGCAGCTTATTAGACAAGGCCTACGAGCAGTACTTC. Protein product: CASSLLDKAYEQYF.

The chain uses TRBV27 and TRBJ1-5; no firm D call. V lost 5 bases to trimming and J lost 7 bases, with 15 bases between them. Looked up from germline, CDR1 is MNHEY and CDR2 is SMNVEV (reference sequence). The CDR3 covers 14 residues. The CDR3 nucleotides read TGTGCCAGCAGTCCCTTGGGGTTTGGACAGCCCCAGCATTTT. Encoded protein: CASSPLGFGQPQHF.

The chain has TRBV28 and TRBJ1-3; perhaps TRBD1 as D (5 bases). Germline loops: CDR1 MDHEN, CDR2 SYDVKM. V was cut by 4 bases and J by 0 bases, with 13 bases left in between. This CDR3 is built from 16 residues. The CDR3 nucleotides read TGTGCCAGCAGTTGGGGACTTGTCCTCTCTGGAAACACCATATATTTT. Protein: CASSWGLVLSGNTIYF.

A single count supports this clone. The chain recombines TRBV5-1 with TRBJ1-1; a possible D gene is TRBD1 (6 bases). The CDR3 sequence is 15 residues long. Per germline, CDR1 SGHRS and CDR2 YFSETQ. Trimming stripped 0 bases from V and 2 bases from J, with 11 bases between. As DNA, the CDR3 is TGCGCCAGCAGCTTGGCCCCCAGGGGTAACACTGAAGCTTTCTTT. It codes for CASSLAPRGNTEAFF.

The gene calls are TRBV7-2 and TRBJ1-5, with TRBD1 as a possible D gene (6 bases). Germline assignment: CDR1 SGHTA and CDR2 FQGNSA. Trimming cost V 2 bases and J 6 bases, with 14 bases left between them. There are 15 residues in the CDR3. The CDR3 sequence is CASSLSSRGGQPQHF. The CDR3 nucleotides are TGTGCCAGCAGCTTATCGTCCAGGGGAGGTCAGCCCCAGCATTTT.